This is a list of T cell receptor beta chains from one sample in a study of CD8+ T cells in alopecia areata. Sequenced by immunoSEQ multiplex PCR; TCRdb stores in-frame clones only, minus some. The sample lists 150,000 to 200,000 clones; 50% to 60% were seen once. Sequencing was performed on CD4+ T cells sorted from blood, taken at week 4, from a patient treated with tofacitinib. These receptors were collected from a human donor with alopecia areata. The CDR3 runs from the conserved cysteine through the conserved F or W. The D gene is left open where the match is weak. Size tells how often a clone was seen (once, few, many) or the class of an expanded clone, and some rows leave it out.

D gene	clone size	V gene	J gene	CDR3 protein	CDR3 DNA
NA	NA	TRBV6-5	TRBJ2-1	CASSPKRLVYNEQFF	TGTGCCAGCAGTCCGAAACGACTAGTCTACAATGAGCAGTTCTTC
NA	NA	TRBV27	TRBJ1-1	CASSSSGMNTEAFF	TGTGCCAGCAGTTCGTCAGGGATGAACACTGAAGCTTTCTTT
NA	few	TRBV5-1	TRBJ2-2	CASSFDRLNTGELFF	TGCGCCAGCAGCTTTGACAGACTAAACACCGGGGAGCTGTTTTTT
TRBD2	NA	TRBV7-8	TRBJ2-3	CASSRGTSGGAPYF	TGTGCCAGCAGCCGCGGGACTAGCGGGGGGGCCCCCTATTTT
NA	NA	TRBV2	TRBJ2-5	CASSALETQYF	TGTGCCAGCAGTGCCCTAGAGACCCAGTACTTC
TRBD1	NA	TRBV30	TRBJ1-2	CAWTRTGRSVYGYTF	TGTGCCTGGACGAGGACAGGGAGGAGTGTCTATGGCTACACCTTC
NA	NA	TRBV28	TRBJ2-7	CASSAYGGTSYEQYF	TGTGCCAGCAGCGCCTATGGTGGAACTTCCTACGAGCAGTACTTC
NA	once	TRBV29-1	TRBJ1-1	CSVAGQIEAFF	TGCAGCGTCGCCGGACAGATTGAAGCTTTCTTT
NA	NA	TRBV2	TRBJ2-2	CASRKSGELFF	TGTGCCAGCAGAAAAAGCGGGGAGCTGTTTTTT
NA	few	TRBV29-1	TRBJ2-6	CSVPSAHWDRGANVLTF	TGCAGCGTGCCATCAGCCCACTGGGATAGGGGGGCCAACGTCCTGACTTTC
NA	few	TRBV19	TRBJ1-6	CASSIAAGDQSPLHF	TGTGCCAGTAGTATAGCTGCAGGGGATCAATCACCCCTCCACTTT
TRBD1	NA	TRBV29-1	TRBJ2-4	CSVATGFGIQYF	TGCAGCGTTGCGACAGGGTTCGGCATTCAGTACTTC
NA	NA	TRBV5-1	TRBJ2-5	CASSLGGAETQYF	TGCGCCAGCAGCTTGGGAGGGGCAGAGACCCAGTACTTC
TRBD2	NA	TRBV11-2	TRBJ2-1	CASSRLAGAVNEQFF	TGTGCCAGCAGCCGACTAGCGGGGGCCGTCAATGAGCAGTTCTTC
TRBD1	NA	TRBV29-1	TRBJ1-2	CSVERDRVGYTF	TGCAGCGTTGAAAGGGACAGGGTTGGCTACACCTTC
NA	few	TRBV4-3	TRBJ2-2	CASSQEPTFTGELFF	TGCGCCAGCAGCCAAGAACCGACCTTCACCGGGGAGCTGTTTTTT
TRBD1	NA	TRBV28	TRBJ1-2	CASLDPGQGLPGYTF	TGTGCCAGCTTGGATCCGGGACAGGGACTCCCTGGCTACACCTTC
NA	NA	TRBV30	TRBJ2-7	CAWRSSYEQYF	TGTGCCTGGAGGAGCTCCTACGAGCAGTACTTC
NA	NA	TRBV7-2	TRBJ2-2	CASSRGGGTGELFF	TGTGCCAGCAGCCGTGGAGGGGGAACCGGGGAGCTGTTTTTT
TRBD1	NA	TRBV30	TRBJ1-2	CAWSPLGQGEGGYTF	TGTGCCTGGAGTCCCCTAGGACAGGGGGAAGGGGGCTACACCTTC
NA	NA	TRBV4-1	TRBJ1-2	CASSHQSSVDYGYTF	TGCGCCAGCAGCCACCAGAGTTCGGTTGACTATGGCTACACCTTC
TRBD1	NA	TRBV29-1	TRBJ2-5	CSKGDRDLETQYF	TGCAGCAAAGGGGACAGGGATCTGGAGACCCAGTACTTC
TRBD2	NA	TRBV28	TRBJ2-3	CATRGGVPDTQYF	TGTGCCACCCGCGGGGGGGTCCCAGATACGCAGTATTTT
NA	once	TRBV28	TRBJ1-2	CASSYPGGNYGYTF	TGTGCCAGCAGCTATCCTGGGGGAAACTATGGCTACACCTTC
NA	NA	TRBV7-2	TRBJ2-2	CASSLVEFTGELFF	TGTGCCAGCAGCTTAGTAGAGTTCACCGGGGAGCTGTTTTTT
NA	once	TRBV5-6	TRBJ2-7	CASSFRGGEQYF	TGTGCCAGCAGCTTTAGGGGCGGCGAGCAGTACTTC
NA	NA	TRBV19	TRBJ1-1	CASTDVDTEAFF	TGTGCCAGTACAGACGTGGACACTGAAGCTTTCTTT
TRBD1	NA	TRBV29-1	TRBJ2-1	CSVWDRQGNEQFF	TGCAGCGTGTGGGACAGGCAAGGCAATGAGCAGTTCTTC
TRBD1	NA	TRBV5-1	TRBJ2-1	CASSWNSPDRTPKEQFF	TGCGCCAGCAGCTGGAATAGCCCGGACAGGACTCCAAAAGAGCAGTTCTTC
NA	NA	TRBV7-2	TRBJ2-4	CASSPLRSSHIQYF	TGTGCCAGCAGCCCCTTACGGTCTTCGCACATTCAGTACTTC
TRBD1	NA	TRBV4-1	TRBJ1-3	CASSRGQANSGNTIYF	TGCGCCAGCAGCCGAGGACAGGCGAACTCTGGAAACACCATATATTTT
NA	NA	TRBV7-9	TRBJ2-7	CASALDTYEQYF	TGTGCCAGCGCTCTAGACACCTACGAGCAGTACTTC
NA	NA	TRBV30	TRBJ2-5	CAWKRGGETQYF	TGTGCCTGGAAACGGGGCGGAGAGACCCAGTACTTC
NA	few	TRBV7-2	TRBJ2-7	CASSRMWDEQYF	TGTGCCAGCAGCCGTATGTGGGACGAGCAGTACTTC
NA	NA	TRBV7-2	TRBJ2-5	CASSLDRQRGYF	TGTGCCAGCAGCTTAGATAGACAGCGAGGGTACTTC
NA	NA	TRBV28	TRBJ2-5	CASSSGTMRGETQYF	TGTGCCAGCAGTTCCGGGACTATGAGGGGGGAGACCCAGTACTTC
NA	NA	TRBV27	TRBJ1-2	CASSFLGKNYGYTF	TGTGCCAGCAGTTTTCTGGGGAAGAACTATGGCTACACCTTC
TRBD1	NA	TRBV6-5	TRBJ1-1	CASSSQQGRGTEAFF	TGTGCCAGCAGTTCGCAACAGGGGCGAGGCACTGAAGCTTTCTTT
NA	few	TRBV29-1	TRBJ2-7	CSVVERQPSYEQYF	TGCAGCGTTGTGGAGCGACAGCCTTCCTACGAGCAGTACTTC
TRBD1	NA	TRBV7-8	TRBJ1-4	CASSPNRGRIKEKLFF	TGTGCCAGCAGCCCAAACAGGGGGCGCATTAAGGAAAAACTGTTTTTT
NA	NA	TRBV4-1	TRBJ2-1	CASSQESAGPYNEQFF	TGCGCCAGCAGCCAAGAATCGGCGGGCCCCTACAATGAGCAGTTCTTC
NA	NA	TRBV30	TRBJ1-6	CAWRSSYNSPLHF	TGTGCCTGGAGGAGCTCCTATAATTCACCCCTCCACTTT
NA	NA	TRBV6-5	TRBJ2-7	CASRGNRGHYEQYF	TGTGCCAGCAGGGGAAATCGGGGGCATTACGAGCAGTACTTC
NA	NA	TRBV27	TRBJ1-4	CASSLGRAGEKLFF	TGTGCCAGCAGTTTAGGAAGGGCCGGTGAAAAACTGTTTTTT
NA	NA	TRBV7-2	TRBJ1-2	CASSPIPGGGGYTF	TGTGCCAGCAGCCCTATCCCGGGGGGAGGCGGCTACACCTTC
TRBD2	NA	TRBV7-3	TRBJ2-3	CASSLRGLAGGGTDTQYF	TGTGCCAGCAGCTTAAGGGGACTAGCGGGGGGCGGCACAGATACGCAGTATTTT
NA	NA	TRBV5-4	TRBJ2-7	CASSGTDFHEQYF	TGTGCCAGCAGCGGAACGGACTTCCACGAGCAGTACTTC
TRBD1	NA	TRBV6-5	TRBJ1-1	CASSPQGSGETEAFF	TGTGCCAGCAGTCCACAGGGGAGCGGGGAAACTGAAGCTTTCTTT
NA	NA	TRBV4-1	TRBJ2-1	CASSQDRREQFF	TGCGCCAGCAGCCAAGATCGGAGGGAGCAGTTCTTC
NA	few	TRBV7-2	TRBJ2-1	CASSLGQGPYNEQFF	TGTGCCAGCAGCTTAGGGCAGGGGCCCTACAATGAGCAGTTCTTC
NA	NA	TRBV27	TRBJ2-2	CASSRRRGAGELFF	TGTGCCAGCAGTAGGCGGCGGGGAGCCGGGGAGCTGTTTTTT
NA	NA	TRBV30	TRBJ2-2	CAWRGDNTGELFF	TGTGCCTGGAGGGGGGATAACACCGGGGAGCTGTTTTTT
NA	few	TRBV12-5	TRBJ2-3	CASAKAADTQYF	TGTGCTAGTGCTAAGGCCGCAGATACGCAGTATTTT
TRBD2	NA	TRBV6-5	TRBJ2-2	CASRDSSGGAGELFF	TGTGCCAGCCGAGATTCTAGCGGCGGCGCCGGGGAGCTGTTTTTT
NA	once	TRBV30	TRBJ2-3	CAWSVGGYTDTQYF	TGTGCCTGGAGTGTTGGCGGTTACACAGATACGCAGTATTTT
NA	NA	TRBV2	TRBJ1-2	CASTPTTENYGYTF	TGTGCCAGCACACCAACGACAGAGAACTATGGCTACACCTTC
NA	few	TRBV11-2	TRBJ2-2	CASSFRITTGELFF	TGTGCCAGCAGCTTTAGAATCACCACCGGGGAGCTGTTTTTT
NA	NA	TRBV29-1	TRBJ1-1	CSGRDTEAFF	TGCAGCGGAAGAGACACTGAAGCTTTCTTT
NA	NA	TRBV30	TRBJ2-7	CAWNKGRGGEQYF	TGTGCCTGGAATAAGGGGCGGGGCGGCGAGCAGTACTTC
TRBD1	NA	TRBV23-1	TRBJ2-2	CASGQGARCTGELFF	TGCGCCAGCGGACAGGGGGCACGATGCACCGGGGAGCTGTTTTTT